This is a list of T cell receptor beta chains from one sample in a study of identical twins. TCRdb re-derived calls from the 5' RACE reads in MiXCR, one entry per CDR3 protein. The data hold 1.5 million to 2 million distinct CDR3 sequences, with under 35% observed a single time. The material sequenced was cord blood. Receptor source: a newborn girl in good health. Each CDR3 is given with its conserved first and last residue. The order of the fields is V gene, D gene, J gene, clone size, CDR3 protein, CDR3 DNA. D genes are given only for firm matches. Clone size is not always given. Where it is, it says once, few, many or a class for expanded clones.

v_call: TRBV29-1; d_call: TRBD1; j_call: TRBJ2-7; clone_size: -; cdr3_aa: CSVEEVGQASYERYF; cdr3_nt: TGCAGCGTTGAGGAAGTAGGACAGGCGTCCTACGAGCGGTACTTC
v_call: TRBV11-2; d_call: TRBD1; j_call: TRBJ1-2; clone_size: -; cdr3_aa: CASSSRDRAKNGYTF; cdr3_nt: TGTGCCAGCAGCTCGAGGGACAGGGCAAAGAATGGCTACACCTTC
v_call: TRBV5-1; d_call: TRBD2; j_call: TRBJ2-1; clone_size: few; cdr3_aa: CASSFRTSGGNNEQFF; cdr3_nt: TGCGCCAGCAGCTTCCGGACTAGCGGGGGGAACAATGAGCAGTTCTTC
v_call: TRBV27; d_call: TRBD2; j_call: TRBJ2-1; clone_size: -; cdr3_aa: CASSLEERDYGEQFF; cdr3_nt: TGTGCCAGCAGTTTGGAGGAGCGGGATTATGGTGAGCAGTTCTTC
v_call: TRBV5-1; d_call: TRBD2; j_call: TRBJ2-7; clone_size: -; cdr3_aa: CASSFPGLASYEQYF; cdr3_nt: TGCGCCAGCAGCTTTCCGGGACTAGCCTCCTACGAGCAGTACTTC
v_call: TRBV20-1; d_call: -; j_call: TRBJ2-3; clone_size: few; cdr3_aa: CSARGAPTSTDTQYF; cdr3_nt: TGCAGTGCTAGAGGAGCCCCGACTAGCACAGATACGCAGTATTTT
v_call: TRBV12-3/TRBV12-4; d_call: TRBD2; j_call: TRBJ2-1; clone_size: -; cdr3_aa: CASAWPGGFYNEQFF; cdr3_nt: TGTGCCAGCGCCTGGCCCGGGGGGTTTTACAATGAGCAGTTCTTC
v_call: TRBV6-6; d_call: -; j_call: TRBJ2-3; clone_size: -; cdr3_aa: CASSYLGADTQYF; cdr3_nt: TGTGCCAGCAGTTATCTGGGGGCAGATACGCAGTATTTT
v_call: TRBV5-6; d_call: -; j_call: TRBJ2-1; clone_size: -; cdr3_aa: CASSSGELPYNEQFF; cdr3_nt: TGTGCCAGCAGCTCCGGAGAGCTACCCTACAATGAGCAGTTCTTC
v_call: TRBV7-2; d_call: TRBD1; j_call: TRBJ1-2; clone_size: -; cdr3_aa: CASRGDRNYGYTF; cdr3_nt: TGTGCCAGCCGAGGGGACAGGAACTATGGCTACACCTTC
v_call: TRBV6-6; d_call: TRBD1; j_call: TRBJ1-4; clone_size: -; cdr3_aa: CASSYDRGLNEKLFF; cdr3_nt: TGTGCCAGCAGTTACGACAGGGGCTTAAATGAAAAACTGTTTTTT
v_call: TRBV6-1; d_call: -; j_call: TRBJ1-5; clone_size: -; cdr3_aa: CASVMSGSDQPQHF; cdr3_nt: TGTGCCAGCGTTATGTCAGGGTCCGATCAGCCCCAGCATTTT
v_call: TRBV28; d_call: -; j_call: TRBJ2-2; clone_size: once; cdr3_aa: CASSRGDSGNTGELFF; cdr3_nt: TGTGCCAGCAGCCGCGGGGATAGCGGGAACACCGGGGAGCTGTTTTTT
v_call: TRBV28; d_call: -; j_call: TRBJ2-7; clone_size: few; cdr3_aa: CASSLGVASRYF; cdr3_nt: TGTGCCAGCAGTTTGGGTGTGGCTAGCCGGTACTTC
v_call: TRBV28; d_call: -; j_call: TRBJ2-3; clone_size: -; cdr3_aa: CAIQLAGTDTQYF; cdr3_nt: TGTGCCATCCAACTAGCCGGCACAGATACGCAGTATTTT
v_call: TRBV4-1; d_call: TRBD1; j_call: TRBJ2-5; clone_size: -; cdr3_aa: CASSQVRQGTETQYF; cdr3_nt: TGCGCCAGCAGCCAAGTGAGACAGGGAACGGAGACCCAGTACTTC
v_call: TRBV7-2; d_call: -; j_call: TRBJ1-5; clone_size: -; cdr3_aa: CASSSMRNQPQHF; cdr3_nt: TGTGCCAGCAGCTCAATGCGCAATCAGCCCCAGCATTTT
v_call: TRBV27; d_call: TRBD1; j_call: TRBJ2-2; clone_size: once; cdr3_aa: CASSLRQGHTGGELFF; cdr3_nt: TGTGCCAGCAGTTTGAGACAGGGCCATACTGGCGGGGAGCTGTTTTTT
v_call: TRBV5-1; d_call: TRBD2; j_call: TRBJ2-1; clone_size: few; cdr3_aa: CASSLKASGRNEQFF; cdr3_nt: TGCGCCAGCAGCTTGAAGGCTAGCGGGAGGAATGAGCAGTTCTTC
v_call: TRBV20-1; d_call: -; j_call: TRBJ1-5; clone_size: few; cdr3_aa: CSARPGAGNQPQHF; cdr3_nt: TGCAGTGCTAGACCAGGGGCCGGCAATCAGCCCCAGCATTTT
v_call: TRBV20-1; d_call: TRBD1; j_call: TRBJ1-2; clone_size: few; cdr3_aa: CSAPGQARVGYTF; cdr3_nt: TGCAGTGCTCCAGGACAGGCCCGTGTTGGCTACACCTTC
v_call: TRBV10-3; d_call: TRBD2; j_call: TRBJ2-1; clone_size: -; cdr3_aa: CAISESITSGSDEQFF; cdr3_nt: TGTGCCATCAGTGAGTCGATTACTAGCGGGAGCGATGAGCAGTTCTTC
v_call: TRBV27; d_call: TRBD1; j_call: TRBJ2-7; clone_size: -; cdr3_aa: CASSLSLGQKTYEQYF; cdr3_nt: TGTGCCAGCAGTTTATCGTTGGGACAGAAAACCTACGAGCAGTACTTC
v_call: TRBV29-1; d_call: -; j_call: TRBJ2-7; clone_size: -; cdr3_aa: CSVGVQGSYEQYF; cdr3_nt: TGCAGCGTTGGAGTGCAGGGTTCCTACGAGCAGTACTTC
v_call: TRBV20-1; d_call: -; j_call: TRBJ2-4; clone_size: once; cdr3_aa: CSVAPSTSFAKNIQYF; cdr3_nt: TGCAGTGTGGCCCCCTCGACGAGTTTCGCCAAAAACATTCAGTACTTC
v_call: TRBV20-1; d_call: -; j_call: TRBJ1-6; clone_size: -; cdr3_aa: CSARGAHNSPLHF; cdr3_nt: TGCAGTGCCAGAGGGGCCCATAATTCACCCCTCCACTTT
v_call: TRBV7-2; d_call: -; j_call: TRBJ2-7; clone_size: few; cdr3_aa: CASSTLLGSAGIYEQYF; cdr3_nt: TGTGCCAGCAGCACCCTGTTGGGGTCGGCGGGAATCTACGAGCAGTACTTC
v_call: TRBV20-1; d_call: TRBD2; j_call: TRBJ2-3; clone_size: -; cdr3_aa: CSARDPSGAPDTQNF; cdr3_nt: TGCAGTGCTAGAGATCCTAGCGGGGCCCCAGATACGCAGAATTTT
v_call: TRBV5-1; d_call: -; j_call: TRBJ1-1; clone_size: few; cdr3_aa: CASSPDGRTEAFF; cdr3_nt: TGCGCCAGCAGCCCGGATGGTAGGACTGAAGCTTTCTTT
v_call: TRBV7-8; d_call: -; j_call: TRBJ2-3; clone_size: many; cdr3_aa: CASSLLGSDEDTQYF; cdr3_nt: TGTGCCAGCAGCTTACTTGGGAGCGATGAAGATACGCAGTATTTT
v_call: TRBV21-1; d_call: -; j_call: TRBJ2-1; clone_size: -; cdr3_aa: CASSKGDRSSYNEQFF; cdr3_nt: TGTGCCAGCAGCAAAGGAGACAGGAGCTCCTACAATGAGCAGTTCTTC
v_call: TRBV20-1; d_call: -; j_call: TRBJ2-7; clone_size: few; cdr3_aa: CSARNRDNEQYF; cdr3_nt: TGCAGTGCTAGGAACAGGGACAACGAGCAGTACTTC
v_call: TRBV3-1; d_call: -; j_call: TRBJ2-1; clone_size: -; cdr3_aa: CASSQVARQQFF; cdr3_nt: TGTGCCAGCAGCCAAGTTGCCCGGCAGCAGTTCTTC
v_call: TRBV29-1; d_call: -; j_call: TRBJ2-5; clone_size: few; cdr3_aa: CSVEDLGLGAQYF; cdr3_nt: TGCAGCGTTGAAGATTTGGGTCTAGGGGCCCAGTACTTC
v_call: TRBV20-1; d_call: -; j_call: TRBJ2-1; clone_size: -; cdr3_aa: CSARDLRTTSSYNEQFF; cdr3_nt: TGCAGTGCTAGAGATCTTAGGACCACCAGCTCCTACAATGAGCAGTTCTTC
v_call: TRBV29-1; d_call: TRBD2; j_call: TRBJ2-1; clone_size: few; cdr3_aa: CSVDRLRGVSYNEQFF; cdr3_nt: TGCAGCGTTGATCGCCTGCGGGGGGTTTCCTACAATGAGCAGTTCTTC
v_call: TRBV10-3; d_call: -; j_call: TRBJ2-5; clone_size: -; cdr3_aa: CAISDGGGETQYF; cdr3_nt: TGTGCCATCAGTGACGGGGGCGGAGAGACCCAGTACTTC
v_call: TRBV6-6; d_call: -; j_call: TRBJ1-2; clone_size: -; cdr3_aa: CASSRAVDGYTF; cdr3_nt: TGTGCCAGCAGTCGGGCCGTCGATGGCTACACCTTC
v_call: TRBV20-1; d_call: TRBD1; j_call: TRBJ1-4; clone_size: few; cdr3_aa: CSARNPRQGPNEKLFF; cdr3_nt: TGCAGTGCTAGAAATCCCCGACAGGGGCCTAATGAAAAACTGTTTTTT
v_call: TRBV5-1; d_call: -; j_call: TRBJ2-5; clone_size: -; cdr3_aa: CASSLMGVWQETQYF; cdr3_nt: TGCGCCAGCAGCTTGATGGGAGTTTGGCAAGAGACCCAGTACTTC
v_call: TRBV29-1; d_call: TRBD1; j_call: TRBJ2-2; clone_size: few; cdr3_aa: CSANGQGNTGELFF; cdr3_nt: TGCAGCGCGAACGGACAGGGGAACACCGGGGAGCTGTTTTTT
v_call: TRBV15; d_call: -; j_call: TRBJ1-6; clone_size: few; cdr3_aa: CATSKGRSSPLHF; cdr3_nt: TGTGCCACCAGCAAGGGCAGATCCTCACCCCTCCACTTT
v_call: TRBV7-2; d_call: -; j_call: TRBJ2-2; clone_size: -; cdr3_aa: CATAGLGVGELFF; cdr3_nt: TGTGCCACCGCCGGACTGGGGGTTGGGGAGCTGTTTTTT
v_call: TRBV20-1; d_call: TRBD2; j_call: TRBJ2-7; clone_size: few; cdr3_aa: CSASSSGPFSYEQYF; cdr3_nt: TGCAGTGCTTCCTCTAGCGGGCCTTTCTCCTACGAGCAGTACTTC
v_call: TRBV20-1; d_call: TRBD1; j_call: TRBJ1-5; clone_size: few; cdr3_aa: CSALTRQGPYSNQPQHF; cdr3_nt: TGCAGTGCCTTGACCCGACAGGGGCCCTATAGCAATCAGCCCCAGCATTTT
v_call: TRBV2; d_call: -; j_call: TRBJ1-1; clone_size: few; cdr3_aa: CASRGSYTEAFF; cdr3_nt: TGTGCCAGCAGAGGATCTTACACTGAAGCTTTCTTT
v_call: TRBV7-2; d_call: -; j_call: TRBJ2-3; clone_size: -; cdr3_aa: CASSLGPRTDMQYF; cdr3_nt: TGTGCCAGCAGCTTAGGACCTCGCACAGATATGCAGTATTTT
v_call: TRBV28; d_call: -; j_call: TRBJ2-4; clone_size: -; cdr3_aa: CACSLAAPAKNIQYF; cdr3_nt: TGTGCCTGCAGTTTGGCGGCGCCAGCCAAAAACATTCAGTACTTC
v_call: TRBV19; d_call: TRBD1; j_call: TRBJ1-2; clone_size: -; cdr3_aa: CASTRDRYYGYTF; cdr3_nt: TGTGCCAGTACCCGGGACAGATACTATGGCTACACCTTC
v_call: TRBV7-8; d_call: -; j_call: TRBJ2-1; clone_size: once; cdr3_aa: CASSPPTRQLYREQFF; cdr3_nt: TGTGCCAGCAGCCCACCCACTAGGCAACTATACCGTGAGCAGTTCTTC
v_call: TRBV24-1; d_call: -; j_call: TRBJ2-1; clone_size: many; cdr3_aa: CATSDPAGRHNEQFF; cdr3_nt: TGTGCCACCAGTGATCCTGCGGGGAGACACAATGAGCAGTTCTTC